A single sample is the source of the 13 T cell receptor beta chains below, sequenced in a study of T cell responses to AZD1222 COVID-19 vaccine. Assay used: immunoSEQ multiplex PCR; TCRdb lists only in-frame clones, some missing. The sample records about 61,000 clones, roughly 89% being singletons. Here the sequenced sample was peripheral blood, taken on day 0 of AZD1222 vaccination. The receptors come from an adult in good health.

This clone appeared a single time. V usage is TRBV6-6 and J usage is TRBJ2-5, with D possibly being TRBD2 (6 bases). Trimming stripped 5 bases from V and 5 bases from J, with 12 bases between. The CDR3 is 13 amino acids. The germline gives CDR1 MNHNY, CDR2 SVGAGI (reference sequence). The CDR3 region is CASSPPGGETQYF. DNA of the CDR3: TGTGCCAGCAGTCCACCCGGAGGGGAGACCCAGTACTTC.

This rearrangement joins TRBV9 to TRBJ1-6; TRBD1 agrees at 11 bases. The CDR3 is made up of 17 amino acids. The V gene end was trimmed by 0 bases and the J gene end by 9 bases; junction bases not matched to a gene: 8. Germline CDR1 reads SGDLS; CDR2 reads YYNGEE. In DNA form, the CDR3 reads TGTGCCAGCAGCGTAGGGCCCGCCGGGACAGGGGGTTCACCCCTCCACTTT. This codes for CASSVGPAGTGGSPLHF.

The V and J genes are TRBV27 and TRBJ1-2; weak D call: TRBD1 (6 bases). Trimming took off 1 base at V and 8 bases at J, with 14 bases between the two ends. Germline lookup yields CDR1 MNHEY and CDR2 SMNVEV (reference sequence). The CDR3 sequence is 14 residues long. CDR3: CASSLYAGADGYTF. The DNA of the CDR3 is TGTGCCAGCAGTTTATACGCAGGGGCGGACGGCTACACCTTC.

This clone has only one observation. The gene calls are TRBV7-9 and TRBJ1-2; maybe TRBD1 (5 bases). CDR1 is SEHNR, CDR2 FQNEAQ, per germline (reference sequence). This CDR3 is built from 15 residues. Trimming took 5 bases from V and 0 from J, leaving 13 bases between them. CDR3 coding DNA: TGTGCCAGCAGCCCCCTCAGGGACTCTAACTATGGCTACACCTTC. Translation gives CASSPLRDSNYGYTF.

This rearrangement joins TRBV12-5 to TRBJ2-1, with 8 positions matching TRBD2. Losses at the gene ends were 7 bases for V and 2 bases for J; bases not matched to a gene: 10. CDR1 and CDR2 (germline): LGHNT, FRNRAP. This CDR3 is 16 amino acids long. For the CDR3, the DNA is TGTGCTAGTGCCCGTGGTTGGCGGGGGGCCTACAATGAGCAGTTCTTC. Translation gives CASARGWRGAYNEQFF.

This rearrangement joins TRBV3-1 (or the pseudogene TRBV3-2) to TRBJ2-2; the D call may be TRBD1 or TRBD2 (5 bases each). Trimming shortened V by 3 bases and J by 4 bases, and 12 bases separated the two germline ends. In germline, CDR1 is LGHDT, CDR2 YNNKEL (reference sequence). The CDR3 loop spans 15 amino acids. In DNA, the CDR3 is TGTGCCAGCAGCCAGGGACGGCTTATCACCGGGGAGCTGTTTTTT. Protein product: CASSQGRLITGELFF.

The CDR3 here is CASSEMGQSLYEQYF. DNA of the CDR3: TGTGCCAGCAGTGAAATGGGACAGAGCCTCTATGAGCAGTACTTC. This chain joins TRBV6-1 and TRBJ2-7; 7 bases match TRBD1. The CDR3 length is 15 residues. The V and J ends lost 2 bases and 7 bases, in that order; junction bases with no gene match: 11. The germline gives CDR1 MNHNS, CDR2 SASEGT.

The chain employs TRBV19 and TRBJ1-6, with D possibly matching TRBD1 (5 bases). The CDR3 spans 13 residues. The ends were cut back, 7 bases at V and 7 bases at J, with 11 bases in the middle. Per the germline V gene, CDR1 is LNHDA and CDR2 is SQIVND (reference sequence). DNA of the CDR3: TGTGCCAGTAACGGACAAGGGAATTCACCCCTCCACTTT. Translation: CASNGQGNSPLHF.

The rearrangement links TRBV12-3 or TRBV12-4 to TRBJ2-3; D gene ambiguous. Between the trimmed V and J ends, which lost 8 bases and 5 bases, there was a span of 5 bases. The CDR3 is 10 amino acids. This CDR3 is CASGIDTQYF. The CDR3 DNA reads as TGTGCCAGCGGAATAGATACGCAGTATTTT.

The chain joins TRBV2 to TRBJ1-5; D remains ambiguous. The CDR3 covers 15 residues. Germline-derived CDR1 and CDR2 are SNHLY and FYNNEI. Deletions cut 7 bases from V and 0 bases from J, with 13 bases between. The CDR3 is CASKLRSNSNQPQHF. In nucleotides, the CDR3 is TGTGCCAGCAAGCTCAGGTCAAATAGCAATCAGCCCCAGCATTTT.

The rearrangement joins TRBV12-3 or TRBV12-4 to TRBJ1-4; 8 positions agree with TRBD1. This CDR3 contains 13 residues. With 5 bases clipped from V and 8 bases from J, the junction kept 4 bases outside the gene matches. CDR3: CASSGTGGEKLFF. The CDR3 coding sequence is TGTGCCAGCAGTGGAACAGGGGGGGAAAAACTGTTTTTT.

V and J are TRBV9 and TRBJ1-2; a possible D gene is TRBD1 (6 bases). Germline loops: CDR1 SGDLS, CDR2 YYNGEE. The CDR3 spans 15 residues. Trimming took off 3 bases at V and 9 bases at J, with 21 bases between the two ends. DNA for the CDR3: TGTGCCAGCAGCGCCCCTCTGGGGGGCGGGTATCGCTACACCTTC. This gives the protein CASSAPLGGGYRYTF.

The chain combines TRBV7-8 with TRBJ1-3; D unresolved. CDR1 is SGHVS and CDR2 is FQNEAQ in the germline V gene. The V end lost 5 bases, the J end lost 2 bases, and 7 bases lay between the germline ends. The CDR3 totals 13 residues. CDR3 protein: CASSRWPGNTIYF. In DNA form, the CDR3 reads TGTGCCAGCAGCCGCTGGCCTGGAAACACCATATATTTT.